This TCR beta chain was observed in a study of OX40 agonist ivuxolimab in advanced cancers. Overall study: The treatment was a fully human IgG2 OX40 agonist, ivuxolimab. Patients enrolled in dose escalation were diagnosed with hepatocellular carcinoma, melanoma, renal cell or head and neck cancer. Notes on the study in general: CD8+ T cells averaged more expanded clones than CD4+.

Here immunoSEQ multiplex PCR was the method, and the copy in TCRdb shows in-frame clones only, minus some. The profile shows tens of thousands of clones, 65% to 80% of them singletons. With respect to this clone: Its antigen is still unknown.

This CDR3 spans 16 amino acids. Germline V CDR1 and CDR2: MNHEY, SVGAGI. The ends were cut back, 0 bases at V and 0 bases at J, with 9 bases in the middle. The source is an adult with an advanced solid tumor such as melanoma, head and neck, liver or kidney cancer. The chain uses TRBV6-5 and TRBJ2-1, with TRBD1 as a possible D gene (5 bases). Sequencing was performed on CD4+ or CD8+ T cells sorted from blood, taken in a trial of the OX40 agonist ivuxolimab. In DNA, the CDR3 is TGTGCCAGCAGTTACTCAGGGGAAAGCTCCTACAATGAGCAGTTCTTC. Translating it yields CASSYSGESSYNEQFF.